This TCR beta chain was recorded in a study of blood T cell repertoires in COVID-19. Study in general: PBMCs, B-cell-depleted T cells, or T cells provided the cDNA or gDNA that made up the material.

This CDR3 contains 15 residues. Looked up from germline, CDR1 is SQVTM and CDR2 is ANQGSEA. V was clipped by 7 bases and J by 4 bases; unmatched bases: 11. Per the study methods: Scientists estimated how many nucleated cells there were by amplifying reference gene primers. Method: immunoSEQ multiplex PCR; TCRdb's copy keeps in-frame clones and lacks some. From that table come the V and J calls and clone size; the DNA was used to work out D and trimming. The data hold about 130,000 clones, with roughly 77% observed a single time. The chain has TRBV29-1 and TRBJ2-5, with TRBD1 identical over 11 bases. The TCR originated in a woman in her seventies with COVID-19, enrolled during active disease. Sequenced input: peripheral blood. The CDR3 region has the DNA TGCAGCGCCGCCACCGGGACAGGGGGAGGAGAGACCCAGTACTTC. This gives the protein CSAATGTGGGETQYF.